This entry features one T cell receptor (beta chain) sequence. Germline V gene lookup returns CDR1 SEHNR and CDR2 FQNEAQ (reference sequence). Trimming shortened V by 8 bases and J by 1 base, and 14 bases separated the two germline ends. The CDR3 sequence is 14 residues long. A J-beta primer mix and a sample-barcoded 5' primer were used in a second PCR of roughly 6 to 11 cycles. TCRdb analysed the 5' RACE reads with MiXCR anew, one entry per CDR3 protein. The sample shows more than 800,000 distinct CDR3 sequences, 35% to 50% of them seen only once. The sample belongs to a study of blood T cells in healthy people across ages.

Sequencing was carried out using blood. The gene calls are TRBV7-9 and TRBJ1-1, with D possibly matching TRBD1 (6 bases). The sequence was obtained from a woman between 55 and 75 years old in good health. CDR3 residues: CASDVGGANTEAFF. CDR3 sequence (DNA): TGTGCCAGCGACGTGGGGGGCGCGAACACTGAAGCTTTCTTT. Full variable domain (outside the CDR3, taken from reference TRBV7-9 and TRBJ1-1): DTGVSQNPRHKITKRGQNVTFRCDPISEHNRLYWYRQTLGQGPEFLTYFQNEAQLEKSRLLSDRFSAERPKGSFSTLEIQRTEQGDSAMYLCASDVGGANTEAFFGQGTRLTVV.